Shown below are 19 T cell receptor beta chains from a single sample sequenced in a study of cytotoxic CD8 clonotypes in ibrutinib-treated CLL. Only in-frame clones appear in the TCRdb table, and some are missing; sequencing was by immunoSEQ multiplex PCR. The data hold some 150,000 clones, with more than 75% observed a single time. The sequencing used PBMCs, collected after 24 months of ibrutinib treatment. These receptor sequences come from a human donor with chronic lymphocytic leukemia.

The chain uses TRBV11-3 and TRBJ2-7; D perhaps matches TRBD2 (6 bases). The CDR3 extends over 12 amino acids. Germline V gene lookup returns CDR1 SGHNT and CDR2 YENEEA. Trimming removed 4 bases from V and 7 bases from J, with 11 bases in between. This CDR3 is CASSYGGAEQYF. DNA of the CDR3: TGTGCCAGCAGCTACGGGGGTGCGGAGCAGTACTTC.

In nucleotides, the CDR3 is TGTGCCACCAGCAGAGATTCCGGTGAGCAGTTCTTC. The encoded protein is CATSRDSGEQFF. This chain uses TRBV15 with TRBJ2-1, with no clear D. The V and J ends lost 0 bases and 9 bases respectively, with 6 bases between them. This CDR3 has 12 residues. Germline V gene sequence: CDR1 LNHNV, CDR2 YYDKDF (reference sequence). Using reference TRBV15 and TRBJ2-1 for the parts outside the CDR3, the full variable domain is DAMVIQNPRYQVTQFGKPVTLSCSQTLNHNVMYWYQQKSSQAPKLLFHYYDKDFNNEADTPDNFQSRRPNTSFCFLDIRSPGLGDTAMYLCATSRDSGEQFFGPGTRLTVL.

The chain is built from TRBV6-5 and TRBJ2-7; TRBD2 matches 7 bases. The length of the CDR3 is 13 residues. The V gene's germline CDR1 is MNHEY and CDR2 SVGAGI. Trimming at V came to 5 bases and at J to 4 bases, leaving 5 bases not matched to a gene. In DNA, the CDR3 is TGTGCCAGCAGTCCCCCGGGGGGTTACGAGCAGTACTTC. Translation gives CASSPPGGYEQYF.

The chain combines TRBV18 with TRBJ2-5; 10 bases match TRBD1. With V trimmed by 1 base and J by 5 bases, 4 bases remained unmatched. In germline, CDR1 is KGHSH, CDR2 LQKENI. The CDR3 totals 15 residues. The CDR3 DNA reads as TGTGCCAGCTCACCACGGGGACAGGGGCTGGAGACCCAGTACTTC. It is translated as CASSPRGQGLETQYF.

The rearrangement links TRBV5-5 to TRBJ1-4, with TRBD1 matching over 8 bases. In germline, CDR1 is SGHKS, CDR2 YYEKEE (reference sequence). The V segment lost 4 bases and the J segment 7 bases; nucleotides outside the gene matches: 6. CDR3 length: 14 amino acids. The chain's CDR3 is CASSLGTGVEKLFF. The CDR3, as DNA: TGTGCCAGCAGCCTCGGGACAGGCGTTGAAAAACTGTTTTTT.

CDR3 amino acids: CASSSQAGTGELFF. The CDR3, as DNA: TGTGCCAGCAGCTCCCAGGCAGGCACCGGGGAGCTGTTTTTT. The chain couples TRBV11-2 to TRBJ2-2; D not certain. The CDR3 covers 14 residues. V lost 4 bases and J 4 bases, leaving 10 bases between the germline ends. Germline-derived CDR1 and CDR2 are SGHAT and FQNNGV.

The CDR3 DNA reads as TGTGCCAGTAGTAGAATGGGCGGGAATAGTGAGACCCAGTACTTC. It specifies CASSRMGGNSETQYF. The chain has TRBV19 and TRBJ2-5, with D maybe TRBD2 (6 bases). Germline V gene lookup returns CDR1 LNHDA and CDR2 SQIVND (reference sequence). Trimming shortened V by 4 bases and J by 5 bases, and 17 bases separated the two germline ends. The CDR3 is 15 amino acids.

The chain carries TRBV9 and TRBJ2-5; D assignment may be TRBD1 or TRBD2 (7 bases each). Germline CDR1 is SGDLS and CDR2 is YYNGEE. CDR3 length: 14 amino acids. V dropped 6 bases and J dropped 4 bases, with 16 bases sitting between them. CDR3 region: CASTPGGGSETQYF. The CDR3 bases are TGTGCCAGCACCCCAGGGGGGGGCTCAGAGACCCAGTACTTC.

This chain uses TRBV19 with TRBJ2-5, with 9 bases lining up with TRBD2. V was pared by 7 bases and J by 1 base, with 7 bases of the junction left unmatched. Germline CDR1 LNHDA, CDR2 SQIVND (reference sequence). This CDR3 comprises 15 residues. The CDR3 DNA sequence: TGTGCCAGTAACCGGCGGGGGGGGCTCCAAGAGACCCAGTACTTC. This encodes CASNRRGGLQETQYF.

The chain combines TRBV7-9 with TRBJ2-1, with 7 bases that match TRBD1. The CDR3 has 15 residues. V lost 6 bases to trimming and J lost 9 bases; unmatched junction nucleotides: 14. The germline gives CDR1 SEHNR, CDR2 FQNEAQ (reference sequence). CDR3 region: CASSQQGWGSGEQFF. Here the CDR3 DNA reads TGTGCCAGCAGTCAACAGGGGTGGGGGTCCGGTGAGCAGTTCTTC.

This clone was seen a few times. V is TRBV11-3 and J is TRBJ2-5, with 13 nucleotides matching TRBD2. Germline-derived CDR1 and CDR2 are SGHNT and YENEEA. The CDR3 contains 15 residues. V was pared by 4 bases and J by 5 bases, with 4 bases of the junction left unmatched. The CDR3 DNA follows: TGTGCCAGCAGCTCCGGACTAGCGGGAGTCGAGACCCAGTACTTC. Translating gives CASSSGLAGVETQYF.

This clone came up many times. V and J are TRBV9 and TRBJ2-7; D is uncertain. V was clipped by 0 bases and J by 0 bases, with 7 bases between them. This CDR3 is built from 14 residues. Germline values: CDR1 SGDLS, CDR2 YYNGEE. CDR3 sequence reads: CASSVGQNSYEQYF. CDR3 bases: TGTGCCAGCAGCGTAGGCCAGAACTCCTACGAGCAGTACTTC.

Note on this clone: A much larger clone sits a single nucleotide away, making a read error possible. Distinct nucleotide sequences in the sample also encode this CDR3. The V call is TRBV9, the J call TRBJ2-1; the D gene is possibly TRBD2 (5 bases). CDR3 size: 12 residues. Germline V gives CDR1 SGDLS, CDR2 YYNGEE. V was pared by 0 bases and J by 9 bases, with 7 bases between. CDR3 bases: TGTGCCAGCAGCGTAGTCGGAGGTGAGCAGTTCTTC. Amino acid sequence: CASSVVGGEQFF. The full variable domain, completed using reference TRBV9 and TRBJ2-1, is DSGVTQTPKHLITATGQRVTLRCSPRSGDLSVYWYQQSLDQGLQFLIQYYNGEERAKGNILERFSAQQFPDLHSELNLSSLELGDSALYFCASSVVGGEQFFGPGTRLTVL.

This clone turned up a few times. Other DNA sequences within the sample encode an identical CDR3. The chain couples TRBV19 to TRBJ1-1; D is uncertain. Germline CDR1 LNHDA, CDR2 SQIVND (reference sequence). Trimming left V 4 bases short and J 0 bases short, with 6 bases between. This CDR3 comprises 13 residues. CDR3 DNA: TGTGCCAGTAGTACGGCCCTGAACACTGAAGCTTTCTTT. Its translation: CASSTALNTEAFF. The entire variable domain, with the rest obtained from reference TRBV19 and TRBJ1-1, is as follows: DGGITQSPKYLFRKEGQNVTLSCEQNLNHDAMYWYRQDPGQGLRLIYYSQIVNDFQKGDIAEGYSVSREKKESFPLTVTSAQKNPTAFYLCASSTALNTEAFFGQGTRLTVV.

V and J are TRBV5-1 and TRBJ2-3; possibly TRBD2 for D (7 bases). CDR1 SGHRS and CDR2 YFSETQ come from the germline V gene. This CDR3 contains 17 residues. V was pared by 0 bases and J by 2 bases, with 16 bases between. The CDR3 spells CASSLEGRGPHTDTQYF. CDR3 nucleotide sequence: TGCGCCAGCAGCTTGGAGGGGCGGGGGCCCCACACAGATACGCAGTATTTT.

This chain uses TRBV30 with TRBJ1-3, with D uncertain. This CDR3 region has 12 residues. Trimming removed 8 bases from V and 3 bases from J, with 11 bases in between. Per the germline V gene, CDR1 is GTSNPN and CDR2 is SVGIG (reference sequence). The chain's CDR3 is CAQSRGGNTIYF. The CDR3 DNA follows: TGTGCCCAGTCCCGCGGTGGAAACACCATATATTTT.

The rearrangement uses TRBV27 and TRBJ2-2; TRBD1 aligns across 11 bases. This CDR3 is 17 amino acids long. Germline loops: CDR1 MNHEY, CDR2 SMNVEV (reference sequence). Trimming removed 5 bases from V and 4 bases from J; junction bases left unmatched: 9. In nucleotides, the CDR3 is TGTGCCAGCAGTCCTCTTGGGACAGGGGGTACCACCGGGGAGCTGTTTTTT. As protein: CASSPLGTGGTTGELFF.

The rearrangement uses TRBV6-4 and TRBJ2-1, with D maybe TRBD1 (6 bases). The germline V gene has CDR1 MRHNA and CDR2 SNTAGT. The CDR3 is 14 amino acids. Trimming took off 3 bases at V and 3 bases at J, with 9 bases between the two ends. As DNA, the CDR3 is TGTGCCAGCAGTGAGTCGACAGGCTACAATGAGCAGTTCTTC. It translates to CASSESTGYNEQFF.

The chain uses TRBV19 and TRBJ1-1, with D unresolved. Germline CDR1 and CDR2: LNHDA and SQIVND (reference sequence). V lost 2 bases and J lost 2, with 3 bases in between. The length of the CDR3 is 12 residues. Here the CDR3 reads CASSIYNTEAFF. The CDR3 bases are TGTGCCAGTAGTATATACAACACTGAAGCTTTCTTT.